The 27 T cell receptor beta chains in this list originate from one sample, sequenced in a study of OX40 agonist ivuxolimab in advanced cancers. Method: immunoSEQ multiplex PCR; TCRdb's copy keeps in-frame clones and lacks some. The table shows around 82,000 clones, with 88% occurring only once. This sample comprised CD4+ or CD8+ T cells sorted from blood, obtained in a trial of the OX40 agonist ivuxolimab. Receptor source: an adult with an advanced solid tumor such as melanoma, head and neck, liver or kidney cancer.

CDR3 residues: CASSVRSGRLSLNEQFF. The CDR3 coding sequence is TGTGCCAGCAGTGTACGAAGCGGGAGACTTTCCCTCAATGAGCAGTTCTTC. The chain couples TRBV2 to TRBJ2-1; 8 nucleotides line up with TRBD2. The V gene's germline CDR1 is SNHLY and CDR2 FYNNEI. V shed 4 bases and J 6 bases; nucleotides not matched to a gene: 14. CDR3 length equals 17 residues. Full variable domain (missing parts from reference TRBV2 and TRBJ2-1): EPEVTQTPSHQVTQMGQEVILRCVPISNHLYFYWYRQILGQKVEFLVSFYNNEISEKSEIFDDQFSVERPDGSNFTLKIRSTKLEDSAMYFCASSVRSGRLSLNEQFFGPGTRLTVL.

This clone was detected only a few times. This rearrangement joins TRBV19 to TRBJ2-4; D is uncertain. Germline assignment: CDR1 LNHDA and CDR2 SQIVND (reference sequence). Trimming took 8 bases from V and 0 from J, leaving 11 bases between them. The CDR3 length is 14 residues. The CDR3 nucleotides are TGTGCCAGTCGCACAGTCGAAGCCAAAAACATTCAGTACTTC. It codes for CASRTVEAKNIQYF.

The CDR3 sequence is CATSRQLDSYEQYF. For the CDR3, the DNA is TGTGCCACCAGCAGACAGTTGGATTCCTACGAGCAGTACTTC. The chain links TRBV15 to TRBJ2-7; D gene ambiguous. Germline CDR1 LNHNV, CDR2 YYDKDF (reference sequence). Trimming stripped 2 bases from V and 1 base from J, with 9 bases between. CDR3 length equals 14 residues.

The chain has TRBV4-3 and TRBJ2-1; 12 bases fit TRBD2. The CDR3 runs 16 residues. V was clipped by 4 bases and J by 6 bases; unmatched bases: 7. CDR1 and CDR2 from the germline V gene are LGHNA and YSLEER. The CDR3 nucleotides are TGCGCCAGCAGCCCCCTCCTAGCGGGAGGGCTCAATGAGCAGTTCTTC. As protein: CASSPLLAGGLNEQFF.

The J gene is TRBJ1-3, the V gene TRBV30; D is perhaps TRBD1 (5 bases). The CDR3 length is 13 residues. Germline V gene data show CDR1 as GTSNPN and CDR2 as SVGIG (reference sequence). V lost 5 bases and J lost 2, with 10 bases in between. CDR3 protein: CAWGTSPGNTIYF. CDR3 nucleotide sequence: TGTGCCTGGGGGACTTCCCCTGGAAACACCATATATTTT.

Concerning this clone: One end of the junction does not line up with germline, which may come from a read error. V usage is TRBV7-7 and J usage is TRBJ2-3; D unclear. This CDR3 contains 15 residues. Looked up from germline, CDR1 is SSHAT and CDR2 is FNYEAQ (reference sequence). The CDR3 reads CASSRGSHSTDTQYF. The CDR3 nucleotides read TGTGCTAGCAGCCGCGGCTCACATAGCACAGATACGCAGTATTTT.

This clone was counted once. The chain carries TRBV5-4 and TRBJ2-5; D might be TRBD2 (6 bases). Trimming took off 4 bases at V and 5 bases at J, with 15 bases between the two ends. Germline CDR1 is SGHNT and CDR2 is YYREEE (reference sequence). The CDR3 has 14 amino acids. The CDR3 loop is CASSGGLRQETQYF. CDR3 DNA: TGTGCCAGCAGCGGGGGACTGCGCCAGGAGACCCAGTACTTC.

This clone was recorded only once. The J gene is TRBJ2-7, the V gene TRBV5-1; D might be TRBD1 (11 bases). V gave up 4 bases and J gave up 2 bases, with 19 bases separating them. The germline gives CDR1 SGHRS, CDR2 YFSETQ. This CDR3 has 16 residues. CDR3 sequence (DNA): TGCGCCAGCAGCACTAGCGGGACAGGGGGGGCCTACGAGCAGTACTTC. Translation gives CASSTSGTGGAYEQYF.

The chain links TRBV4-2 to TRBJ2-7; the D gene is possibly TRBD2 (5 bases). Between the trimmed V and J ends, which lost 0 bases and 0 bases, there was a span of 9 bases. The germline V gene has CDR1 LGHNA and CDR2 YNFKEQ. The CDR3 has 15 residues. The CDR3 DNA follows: TGTGCCAGCAGCCAAGAAAGCGGCCCCTCCTACGAGCAGTACTTC. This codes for CASSQESGPSYEQYF.

The CDR3 bases are TGCAGCGGGTTGCGAAATGAGCAGTTCTTC. This sequence encodes CSGLRNEQFF. The J gene is TRBJ2-1, the V gene TRBV29-1, with D uncertain. Per the germline V gene, CDR1 is SQVTM and CDR2 is ANQGSEA. Trimming took off 7 bases at V and 7 bases at J, with 8 bases between the two ends. The CDR3 has 10 residues.

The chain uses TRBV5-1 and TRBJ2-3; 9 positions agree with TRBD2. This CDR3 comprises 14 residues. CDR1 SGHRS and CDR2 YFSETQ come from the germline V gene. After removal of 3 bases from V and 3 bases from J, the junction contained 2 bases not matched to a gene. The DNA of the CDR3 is TGCGCCAGCAGCTCGGGACTAGCAACAGATACGCAGTATTTT. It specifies CASSSGLATDTQYF.

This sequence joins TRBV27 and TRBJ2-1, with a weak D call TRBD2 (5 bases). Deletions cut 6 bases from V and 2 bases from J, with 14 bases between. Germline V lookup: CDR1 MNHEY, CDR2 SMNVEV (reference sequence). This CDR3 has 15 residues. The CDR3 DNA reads TGTGCCAGCAGACCCGGGGAGAGGCCCTACAATGAGCAGTTCTTC. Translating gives CASRPGERPYNEQFF.

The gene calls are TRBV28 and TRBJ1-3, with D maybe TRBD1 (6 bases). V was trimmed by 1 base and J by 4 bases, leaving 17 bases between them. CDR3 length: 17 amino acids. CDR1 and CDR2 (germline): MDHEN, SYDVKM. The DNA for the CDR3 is TGTGCCAGCAGTTTATTAGGTGGAAGGGGGATCGGAAACACCATATATTTT. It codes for CASSLLGGRGIGNTIYF.

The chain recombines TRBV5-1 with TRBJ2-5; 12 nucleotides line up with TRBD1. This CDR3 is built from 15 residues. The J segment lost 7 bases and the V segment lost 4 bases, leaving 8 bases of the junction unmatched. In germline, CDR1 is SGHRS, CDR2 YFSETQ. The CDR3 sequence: CASSLGTGGDWTQYF. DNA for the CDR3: TGCGCCAGCAGCCTTGGGACAGGGGGCGATTGGACCCAGTACTTC.

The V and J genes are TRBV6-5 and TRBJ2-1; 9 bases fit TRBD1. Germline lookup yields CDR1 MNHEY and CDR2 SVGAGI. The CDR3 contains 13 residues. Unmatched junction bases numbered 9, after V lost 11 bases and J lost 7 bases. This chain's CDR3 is CAATGTGPNEQFF. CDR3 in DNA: TGTGCCGCCACCGGGACAGGGCCTAATGAGCAGTTCTTC.

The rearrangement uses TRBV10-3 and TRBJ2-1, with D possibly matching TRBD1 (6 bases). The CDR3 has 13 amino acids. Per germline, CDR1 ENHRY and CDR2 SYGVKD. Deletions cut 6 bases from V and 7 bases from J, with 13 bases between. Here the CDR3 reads CAIRGALQNEQFF. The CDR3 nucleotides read TGTGCCATCAGGGGGGCCCTCCAGAATGAGCAGTTCTTC.

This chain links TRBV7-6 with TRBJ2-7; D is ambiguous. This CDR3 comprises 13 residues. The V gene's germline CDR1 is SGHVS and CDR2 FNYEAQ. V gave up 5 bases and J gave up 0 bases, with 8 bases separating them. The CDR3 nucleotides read TGTGCCAGCAGCGCAACAAGCTCCTACGAGCAGTACTTC. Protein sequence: CASSATSSYEQYF.

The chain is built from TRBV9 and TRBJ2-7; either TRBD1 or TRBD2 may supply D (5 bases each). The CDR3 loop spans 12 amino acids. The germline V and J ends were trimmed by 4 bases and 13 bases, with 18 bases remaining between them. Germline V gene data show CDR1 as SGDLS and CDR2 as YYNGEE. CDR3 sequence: CASSHEGTPQYF. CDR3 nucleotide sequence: TGTGCCAGCAGCCACGAAGGGACCCCGCAATACTTC. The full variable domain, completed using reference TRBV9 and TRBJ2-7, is DSGVTQTPKHLITATGQRVTLRCSPRSGDLSVYWYQQSLDQGLQFLIQYYNGEERAKGNILERFSAQQFPDLHSELNLSSLELGDSALYFCASSHEGTPQYFGPGTRLTVT.

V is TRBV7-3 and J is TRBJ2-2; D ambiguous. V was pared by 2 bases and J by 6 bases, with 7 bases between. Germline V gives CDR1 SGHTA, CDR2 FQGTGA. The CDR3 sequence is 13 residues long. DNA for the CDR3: TGTGCCAGCAGCTTACAGTTTCCCGGGGAGCTGTTTTTT. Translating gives CASSLQFPGELFF.

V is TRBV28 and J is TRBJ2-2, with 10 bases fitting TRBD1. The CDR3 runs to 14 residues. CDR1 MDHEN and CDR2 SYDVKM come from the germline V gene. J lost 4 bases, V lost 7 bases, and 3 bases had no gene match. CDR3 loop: CASTGQGFTGELFF. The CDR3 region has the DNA TGTGCCAGCACGGGACAGGGGTTCACCGGGGAGCTGTTTTTT.

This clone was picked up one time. The CDR3 protein is CASSVRSPQGGNEQFF. CDR3 DNA: TGTGCCAGCAGCGTCCGTAGCCCCCAGGGGGGGAATGAGCAGTTCTTC. This chain connects TRBV7-9 to TRBJ2-1; D may match TRBD1 or TRBD2 (7 bases each). CDR3 length: 16 residues. V lost 5 bases and J 7 bases, leaving 21 bases between the germline ends. Germline lookup yields CDR1 SEHNR and CDR2 FQNEAQ (reference sequence). The variable domain in full, with the rest retrieved from reference TRBV7-9 and TRBJ2-1, is DTGVSQNPRHKITKRGQNVTFRCDPISEHNRLYWYRQTLGQGPEFLTYFQNEAQLEKSRLLSDRFSAERPKGSFSTLEIQRTEQGDSAMYLCASSVRSPQGGNEQFFGPGTRLTVL.

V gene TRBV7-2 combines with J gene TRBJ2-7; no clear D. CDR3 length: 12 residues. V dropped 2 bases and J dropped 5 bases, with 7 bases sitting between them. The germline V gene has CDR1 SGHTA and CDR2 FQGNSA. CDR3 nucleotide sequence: TGTGCCAGCAGCTTAAGGGATAACGAGCAGTACTTC. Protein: CASSLRDNEQYF.

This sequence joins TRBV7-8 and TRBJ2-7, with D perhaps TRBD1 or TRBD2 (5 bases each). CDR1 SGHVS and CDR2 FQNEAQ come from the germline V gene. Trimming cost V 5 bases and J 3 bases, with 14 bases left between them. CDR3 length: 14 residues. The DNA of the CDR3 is TGTGCCAGCAGCCCATTGGGACGGAGCTACGAGCAGTACTTC. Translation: CASSPLGRSYEQYF.

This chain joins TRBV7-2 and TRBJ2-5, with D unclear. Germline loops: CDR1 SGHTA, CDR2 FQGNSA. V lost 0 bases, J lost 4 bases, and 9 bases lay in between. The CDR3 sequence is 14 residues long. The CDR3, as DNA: TGTGCCAGCAGCTTAGCGGGATTGGGAGAGACCCAGTACTTC. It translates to CASSLAGLGETQYF. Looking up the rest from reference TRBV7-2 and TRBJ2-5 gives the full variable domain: GAGVSQSPSNKVTEKGKDVELRCDPISGHTALYWYRQSLGQGLEFLIYFQGNSAPDKSGLPSDRFSAERTGGSVSTLTIQRTQQEDSAVYLCASSLAGLGETQYFGPGTRLLVL.

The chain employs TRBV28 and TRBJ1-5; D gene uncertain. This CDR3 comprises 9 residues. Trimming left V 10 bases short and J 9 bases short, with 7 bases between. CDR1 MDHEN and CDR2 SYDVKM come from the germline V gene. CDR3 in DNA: TGTGCCACTATGCCGCCCCAGCATTTT. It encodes CATMPPQHF.

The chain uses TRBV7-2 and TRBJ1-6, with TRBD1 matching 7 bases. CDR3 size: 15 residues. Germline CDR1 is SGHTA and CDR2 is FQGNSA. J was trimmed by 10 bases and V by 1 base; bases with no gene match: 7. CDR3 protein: CASSLGVTGPSPLHF. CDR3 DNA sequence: TGTGCCAGCAGCTTAGGGGTGACAGGGCCCTCACCCCTCCACTTT. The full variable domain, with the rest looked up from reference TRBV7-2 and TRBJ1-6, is GAGVSQSPSNKVTEKGKDVELRCDPISGHTALYWYRQSLGQGLEFLIYFQGNSAPDKSGLPSDRFSAERTGGSVSTLTIQRTQQEDSAVYLCASSLGVTGPSPLHFGNGTRLTVT.

CDR3 DNA sequence: TGTGCCAGCAGTTACGACGGTCCCCGGTCGGTCGGCGAGCAGTACTTC. Its translation is CASSYDGPRSVGEQYF. The chain carries TRBV6-5 and TRBJ2-7, with D unresolved. The CDR3 consists of 16 residues. V was trimmed by 2 bases and J by 6 bases, leaving 20 bases between them. Germline loops: CDR1 MNHEY, CDR2 SVGAGI.